This TCR beta chain is from a study of cytomegalovirus exposure and HLA in healthy donors. Broader study findings: In vitro work confirmed that a few CMV-associated chains recognize CMV antigens. Follow-up analysis later connected one missense variant in DCLRE1C with trimming of TCR beta V- and J-genes. There was a cluster of highly shared sequence variants that was likely a sequencing artifact.

As to this clone: The antigen remains undetermined.

With 3 bases clipped from V and 2 bases from J, the junction kept 4 bases outside the gene matches. The CDR3 runs to 16 residues. CDR1 and CDR2 from the germline V gene are SGHRS and YFSETQ. The PCR was carried out with 60 Vbeta primers and 13 Jbeta primers. Assay used: immunoSEQ multiplex PCR; TCRdb lists only in-frame clones, some missing. Among approximately 180,000 clones listed, less than 90% were seen once. The specimen sequenced was PBMCs. This TCR derives from a girl under three years old in good health and CMV-seronegative. This chain joins TRBV5-1 and TRBJ2-2, with 10 bases that match TRBD2. The CDR3 DNA sequence: TGCGCCAGCAGCTCTACTAGCGGGGTCAACACCGGGGAGCTGTTTTTT. Protein product: CASSSTSGVNTGELFF.